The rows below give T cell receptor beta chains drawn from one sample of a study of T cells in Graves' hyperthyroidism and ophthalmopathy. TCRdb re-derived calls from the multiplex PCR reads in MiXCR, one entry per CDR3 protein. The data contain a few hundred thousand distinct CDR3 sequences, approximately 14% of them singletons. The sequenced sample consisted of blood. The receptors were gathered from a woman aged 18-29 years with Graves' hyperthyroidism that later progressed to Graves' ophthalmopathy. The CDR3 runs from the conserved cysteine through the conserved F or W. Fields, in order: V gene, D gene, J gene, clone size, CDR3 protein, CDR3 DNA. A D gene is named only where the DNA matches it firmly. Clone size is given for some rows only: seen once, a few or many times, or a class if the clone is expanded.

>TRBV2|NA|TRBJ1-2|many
CASGALTGQTLNYGYTF
TGTGCCAGCGGCGCCCTAACCGGACAGACCCTAAACTATGGCTACACCTTC
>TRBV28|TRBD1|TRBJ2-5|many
CASSWVPGQEQETQYF
TGTGCCAGCAGTTGGGTCCCGGGACAGGAACAAGAGACCCAGTACTTC
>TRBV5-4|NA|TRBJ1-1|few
CASSSVEANTEAFF
TGTGCCAGCAGCTCCGTCGAGGCCAACACTGAAGCTTTCTTT
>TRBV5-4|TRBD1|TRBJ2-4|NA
CASSHRTGKAENIQYF
TGTGCCAGCAGCCACCGGACAGGGAAGGCGGAGAACATTCAGTACTTC
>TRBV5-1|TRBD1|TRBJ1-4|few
CASSLQGNKEKLFF
TGCGCCAGCAGCTTACAGGGGAATAAGGAAAAACTGTTTTTT
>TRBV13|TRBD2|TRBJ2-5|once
CASSPPGLAAKTQYF
TGTGCCAGCAGCCCTCCGGGACTAGCAGCGAAGACCCAGTACTTC
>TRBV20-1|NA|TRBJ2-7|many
CSARSLTEKSYEQYF
TGCAGTGCTAGATCTTTGACAGAGAAGTCCTACGAGCAGTACTTC
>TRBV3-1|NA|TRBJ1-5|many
CASSQAPGDQPQHF
TGTGCCAGCAGCCAAGCTCCCGGGGATCAGCCCCAGCATTTT
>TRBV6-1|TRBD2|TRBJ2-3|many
CASLGREAPDTQYF
TGTGCCAGCCTCGGGCGGGAGGCCCCAGATACGCAGTATTTT
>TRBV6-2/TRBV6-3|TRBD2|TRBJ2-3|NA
CASNPTSGDTDTQYF
TGTGCCAGCAACCCGACTAGCGGCGACACAGATACGCAGTATTTT
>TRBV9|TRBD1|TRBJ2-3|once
CASSPGQGGDTQYF
TGTGCCAGCAGCCCCGGACAGGGGGGAGATACGCAGTATTTT
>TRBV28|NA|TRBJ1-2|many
CASRRTAYGYTF
TGTGCCAGCAGGCGGACAGCTTATGGCTACACCTTC
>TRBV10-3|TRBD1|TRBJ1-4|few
CAISEEGTGVEKLFF
TGTGCCATCAGTGAGGAGGGGACAGGGGTCGAAAAACTGTTTTTT
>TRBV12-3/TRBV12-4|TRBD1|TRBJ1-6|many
CASSLGTGLSPLHF
TGTGCCAGCAGTTTAGGGACAGGGCTTTCACCCCTCCACTTT
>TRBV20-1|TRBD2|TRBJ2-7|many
CSAPGTSSFYEQYF
TGCAGTGCCCCCGGGACTAGTAGTTTCTACGAGCAGTACTTC
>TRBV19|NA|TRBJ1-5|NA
CASSQGRSNQPQHF
TGTGCCAGTAGTCAAGGGCGTAGCAATCAGCCCCAGCATTTT
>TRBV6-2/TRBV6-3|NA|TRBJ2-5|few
CASSPGYLSRGETQYF
TGTGCCAGCAGCCCGGGGTACCTAAGTAGAGGAGAGACCCAGTACTTC
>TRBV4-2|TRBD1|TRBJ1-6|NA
CASSQITQGVASPLHF
TGTGCCAGCAGCCAGATCACACAGGGGGTGGCTTCACCCCTCCACTTT
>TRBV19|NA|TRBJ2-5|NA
CASSISGSWETQYF
TGTGCCAGTAGTATTTCAGGGTCCTGGGAGACCCAGTACTTC
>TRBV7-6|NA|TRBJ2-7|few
CASSYPPQGIFEQYF
TGTGCCAGCAGCTACCCTCCTCAAGGGATCTTCGAGCAGTACTTC
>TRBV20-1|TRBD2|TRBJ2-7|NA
CSAAGLAVYEQYF
TGCAGTGCAGCGGGACTAGCGGTCTACGAGCAGTACTTC
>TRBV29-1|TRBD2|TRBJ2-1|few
CSVEDPQRDYNEQFF
TGCAGCGTTGAAGATCCCCAGCGGGACTACAATGAGCAGTTCTTC
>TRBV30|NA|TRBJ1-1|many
CARTETGNTEAFF
TGTGCCCGGACTGAAACGGGGAACACTGAAGCTTTCTTT
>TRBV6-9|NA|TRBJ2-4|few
CASSSGLAVNIQYF
TGTGCCAGCAGTTCCGGCCTGGCCGTAAACATTCAGTACTTC
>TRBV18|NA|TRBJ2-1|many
CASAGSSYNEQFF
TGTGCCAGCGCAGGGTCCTCCTACAATGAGCAGTTCTTC
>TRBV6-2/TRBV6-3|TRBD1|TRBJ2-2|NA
CASSYRTGVNTGELFF
TGTGCCAGCAGTTACCGGACAGGCGTGAACACCGGGGAGCTGTTTTTT
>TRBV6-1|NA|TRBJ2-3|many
CASSDRFGFSDTQYF
TGTGCCAGCAGTGACCGTTTCGGATTCTCAGATACGCAGTATTTT
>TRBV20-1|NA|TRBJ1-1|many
CSPQTPTTEAFF
TGCAGTCCCCAGACACCTACCACTGAAGCTTTCTTT
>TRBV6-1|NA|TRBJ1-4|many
CASSSSLGPQGEKLFF
TGTGCCAGCAGTTCCTCACTCGGCCCCCAGGGTGAAAAACTGTTTTTT
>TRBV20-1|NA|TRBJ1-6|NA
CSARERQGYNSPLHF
TGCAGTGCTAGAGAAAGGCAGGGCTATAATTCACCCCTCCACTTT
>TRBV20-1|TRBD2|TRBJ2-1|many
CSGDSGRLYNEQFF
TGCAGTGGGGACAGCGGGAGGCTCTACAATGAGCAGTTCTTC
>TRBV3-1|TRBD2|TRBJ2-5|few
CASSPTLAGIQETQYF
TGTGCCAGCAGCCCTACATTAGCGGGAATCCAAGAGACCCAGTACTTC
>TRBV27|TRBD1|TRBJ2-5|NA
CASNPGQGEWVTQYF
TGTGCCAGCAACCCCGGTCAGGGGGAGTGGGTGACCCAGTACTTC
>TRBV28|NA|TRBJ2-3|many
CASSLRIRADTQYF
TGTGCCAGCAGTTTAAGGATACGGGCAGATACGCAGTATTTT
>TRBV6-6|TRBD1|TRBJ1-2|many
CASSYLWDSRPYGYTF
TGTGCCAGCAGTTACCTGTGGGACAGCCGCCCCTATGGCTACACCTTC
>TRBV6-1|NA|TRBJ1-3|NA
CASSEGPTGNTIYF
TGTGCCAGCAGCGAGGGCCCCACTGGAAACACCATATATTTT
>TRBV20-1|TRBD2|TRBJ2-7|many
CSARDLHEMGLAYEQYF
TGCAGTGCTAGAGATCTGCACGAGATGGGACTAGCCTACGAGCAGTACTTC
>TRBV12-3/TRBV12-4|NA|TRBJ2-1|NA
CASSLAPPPEQCF
TGTGCCAGCAGTTTAGCTCCCCCACCCGAGCAGTGCTTC
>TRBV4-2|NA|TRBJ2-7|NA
CASSQDRFVDEQYF
TGTGCCAGCAGCCAAGATCGATTTGTCGACGAGCAGTACTTC
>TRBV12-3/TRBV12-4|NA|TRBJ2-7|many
CASRVGQSYEQYF
TGTGCCAGCAGAGTTGGACAGTCCTACGAGCAGTACTTC